The 10 T cell receptor beta chains below were found in one sample sequenced in a study of T cells in Graves' hyperthyroidism and ophthalmopathy. Amplification targeted TCR beta CDR3 regions from RNA transcripts. HTBI primers drove first-round RT-PCR of the TCR CDR3. TCRdb re-analysed the multiplex PCR reads in MiXCR, keeping a single row per CDR3 protein. The data show 400,000 or so distinct CDR3 sequences, with about 14% seen just once and around 27% held by the top ten. Sequenced input: blood. Receptors originate from a man aged 45-60 years with Graves' ophthalmopathy.

The V gene is TRBV9, the J gene TRBJ2-7; D may correspond to TRBD1 or TRBD2 (5 bases each). The V and J ends lost 3 bases and 0 bases respectively, with 7 bases between them. The germline V gene has CDR1 SGDLS and CDR2 YYNGEE. This CDR3 region has 13 residues. This CDR3 is CASSDGASYEQYF. The CDR3 DNA sequence: TGTGCCAGCAGCGACGGGGCCTCCTACGAGCAGTACTTC.

Regarding this clonotype: The junction does not match germline at one end; this may be a read error. The chain uses TRBV7-9 and TRBJ2-1; the D gene is possibly TRBD2 (6 bases). The germline CDR1 and CDR2 sequences are SEHNR and FQNEAQ (reference sequence). The CDR3 has 14 amino acids. CDR3 sequence: CASRPSDSYNGQFF. As DNA, the CDR3 is TGTGCCAGCAGACCTAGCGACTCGTACAATGGGCAGTTCTTC. Combining the CDR3 with reference TRBV7-9 and TRBJ2-1 gives the whole variable domain DTGVSQNPRHKITKRGQNVTFRCDPISEHNRLYWYRQTLGQGPEFLTYFQNEAQLEKSRLLSDRFSAERPKGSFSTLEIQRTEQGDSAMYLCASRPSDSYNGQFFGPGTRLTVL.

This clonotype was seen repeatedly, ten times or more. CDR3 sequence reads: CASSVDAGSANSPLHF. In DNA, the CDR3 is TGTGCCAGCAGCGTCGATGCAGGGTCGGCAAATTCACCCCTCCACTTT. V is TRBV9 and J is TRBJ1-6, with D tentatively TRBD1 (5 bases). Germline loops: CDR1 SGDLS, CDR2 YYNGEE. Trimming removed 2 bases from V and 7 bases from J, with 16 bases in between. The CDR3 runs 16 residues.

This clonotype was counted ten times or more. The J gene is TRBJ2-3, the V gene TRBV20-1; TRBD1 agrees at 7 bases. V was clipped by 6 bases and J by 5 bases; unmatched bases: 11. The CDR3 covers 14 residues. Germline loops: CDR1 DFQATT, CDR2 SNEGSKA (reference sequence). CDR3 in DNA: TGCAGTGCGATGACAGGGACCCTCGGAGATACGCAGTATTTT. It specifies CSAMTGTLGDTQYF.

This clonotype was seen at least ten times. The chain is built from TRBV4-1 and TRBJ2-3; D assignment may be TRBD1 or TRBD2 (5 bases each). Trimming removed 2 bases at V and 2 bases at J, with 11 bases between. The CDR3 is 15 residues long. Germline V gene lookup returns CDR1 MGHRA and CDR2 YSYEKL. The CDR3 loop is CASSQSVGTTDTQYF. In DNA form, the CDR3 reads TGCGCCAGCAGCCAATCGGTCGGGACCACAGATACGCAGTATTTT.

This clonotype was detected a few times. The genes are TRBV25-1 and TRBJ1-6, with a possible D match to TRBD1 (5 bases). Germline V CDR1 and CDR2: MGHDK, SYGVNS. V lost 2 bases and J lost 10, with 12 bases in between. The CDR3 totals 14 residues. The CDR3 DNA reads TGTGCCAGCAGTGAAGAGGGGACTATCTCACCCCTCCACTTT. It specifies CASSEEGTISPLHF.

This clonotype has a count of ten or more. This chain uses TRBV20-1 with TRBJ1-1; D unresolved. V was shortened by 3 bases and J by 3 bases, with 14 bases between the two germline ends. Germline V CDR1 and CDR2: DFQATT, SNEGSKA (reference sequence). CDR3 length equals 14 residues. CDR3 sequence reads: CSASFGNRYTEAFF. DNA for the CDR3: TGCAGTGCTAGCTTTGGGAATCGGTACACTGAAGCTTTCTTT.

Concerning this clonotype: This may stem from a read error, because a much larger clone lies one nucleotide away. V is TRBV28 and J is TRBJ2-5, with 7 nucleotides matching TRBD1. Per the germline V gene, CDR1 is MDHEN and CDR2 is SYDVKM. The CDR3 is made up of 13 amino acids. J lost 2 bases, V lost 9 bases, and 6 bases had no gene match. The CDR3 DNA follows: TGTGCCAGTAGGGGGACAGAACAAGAGACCCAGTACTTC. Its translation: CASRGTEQETQYF.

This clonotype has ten or more counts. The rearrangement uses TRBV2 and TRBJ1-3; 7 nucleotides align to TRBD1. The V and J ends lost 6 bases and 4 bases, in that order; junction bases with no gene match: 9. The germline gives CDR1 SNHLY, CDR2 FYNNEI. This CDR3 has 15 residues. CDR3 protein: CASRPKTGPGNTIYF. The DNA for the CDR3 is TGTGCCAGCAGACCTAAGACAGGGCCCGGAAACACCATATATTTT.

This clonotype was counted at least ten times. The chain uses TRBV6-6 and TRBJ2-1; 9 bases fit TRBD2. Germline V gene data show CDR1 as MNHNY and CDR2 as SVGAGI (reference sequence). The CDR3 is 16 amino acids. V was clipped by 2 bases and J by 6 bases; unmatched bases: 8. CDR3 nucleotide sequence: TGTGCCAGCAGTTACCTTGGGCGGGAGGGCCCCAATGAGCAGTTCTTC. Its translation is CASSYLGREGPNEQFF.